This T cell receptor (beta chain) stems from a study of OX40 agonist ivuxolimab in advanced cancers. Study overall: Those enrolled were 70% to 85% male, with a mean age of around 58 years and ages from about 20 to 80.

Per the germline V gene, CDR1 is KGHSH and CDR2 is LQKENI. This CDR3 region has 13 residues. Trimming removed 2 bases at V and 1 base at J, with 5 bases between. TCRdb's copy holds only in-frame clones and misses some; the assay was immunoSEQ multiplex PCR. Here the sample spans about 100,000 clones, less than 95% being singletons. At cycle 4 day 1, cycle 7 day 1, and baseline, blood was sampled. V is TRBV18 and J is TRBJ2-5; D is unresolved. The input for sequencing was CD4+ or CD8+ T cells sorted from blood, taken in a trial of the OX40 agonist ivuxolimab. This clonotype was obtained from an adult with an advanced solid tumor such as melanoma, head and neck, liver or kidney cancer. The CDR3 here is CASSPGSQETQYF. The CDR3 DNA is TGTGCCAGCTCACCAGGGTCCCAAGAGACCCAGTACTTC. The full variable domain, completed using reference TRBV18 and TRBJ2-5, is NAGVMQNPRHLVRRRGQEARLRCSPMKGHSHVYWYRQLPEEGLKFMVYLQKENIIDESGMPKERFSAEFPKEGPSILRIQQVVRGDSAAYFCASSPGSQETQYFGPGTRLLVL.